This T cell receptor beta chain stems from a study of blood T cell repertoires in COVID-19. Assay used: immunoSEQ multiplex PCR; TCRdb lists only in-frame clones, some missing. The sample includes 200,000 to 250,000 clones, 70% to 85% of them seen just once. The length of the CDR3 is 14 residues. Unmatched junction bases numbered 8, after V lost 5 bases and J lost 5 bases. Germline V lookup: CDR1 MNHEY, CDR2 SMNVEV (reference sequence). The clonotype was recovered from a man aged 40-49 years who had recovered from COVID-19. The chain links TRBV27 to TRBJ1-1; TRBD1 matches 7 bases. The sequenced material came from PBMCs or T cells enriched from blood (not recorded which). The CDR3 DNA sequence: TGTGCCAGCAGTCCTCGACAGGGCGGAACTGAAGCTTTCTTT. It is translated as CASSPRQGGTEAFF.